This T cell receptor (beta chain) was observed in a study of cytomegalovirus exposure and HLA in healthy donors. The wider study: Researchers found that approximately 77% of 300 to 450 genotyped donors fell within the Caucasian-associated ancestry cluster.

Both 60 Vbeta primers and 13 Jbeta primers went into the PCR. Assay used: immunoSEQ multiplex PCR; TCRdb lists only in-frame clones, some missing. The repertoire consists of over 130,000 clones, with roughly 77% occurring once and the leading ten covering 3.5%. Of note for this clone: The target antigen is unknown.

Overall study results and limits: In vitro data verified a few CMV-associated chains as specific for CMV antigens. Later analysis associated a missense DCLRE1C variant with TCR beta V- and J-gene trimming.

The CDR3 is 13 residues long. The trim removed 3 bases at V and 5 bases at J, leaving 0 bases unmatched. Per the germline V gene, CDR1 is SGHVS and CDR2 is FQNEAQ. The sequencing input was PBMCs. The chain carries TRBV7-8 and TRBJ2-2, with 7 positions matching TRBD1. The receptor was isolated from a human donor in good health. Here the CDR3 reads CASSLGQTGELFF. CDR3 coding DNA: TGTGCCAGCAGCTTGGGACAGACCGGGGAGCTGTTTTTT. Complete variable domain (other parts from reference TRBV7-8 and TRBJ2-2): GAGVSQSPRYKVAKRGQDVALRCDPISGHVSLFWYQQALGQGPEFLTYFQNEAQLDKSGLPSDRFFAERPEGSVSTLKIQRTQQEDSAVYLCASSLGQTGELFFGEGSRLTVL.